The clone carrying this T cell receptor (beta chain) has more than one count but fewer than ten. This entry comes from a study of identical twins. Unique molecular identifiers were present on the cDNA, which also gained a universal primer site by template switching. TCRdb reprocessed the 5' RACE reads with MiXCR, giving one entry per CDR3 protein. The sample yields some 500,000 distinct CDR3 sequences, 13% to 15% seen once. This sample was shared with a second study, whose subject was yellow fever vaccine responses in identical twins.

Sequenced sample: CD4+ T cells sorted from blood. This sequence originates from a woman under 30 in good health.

CDR3 DNA sequence: TGTGCCAGCAGTTTCGAACAGGGGGGGGGCACAGATACGCAGTATTTT. Protein: CASSFEQGGGTDTQYF. The rearrangement joins TRBV28 to TRBJ2-3; maybe TRBD1 (8 bases). This CDR3 spans 16 amino acids. V was trimmed by 3 bases and J by 1 base, leaving 14 bases between them. Germline V gene lookup returns CDR1 MDHEN and CDR2 SYDVKM.